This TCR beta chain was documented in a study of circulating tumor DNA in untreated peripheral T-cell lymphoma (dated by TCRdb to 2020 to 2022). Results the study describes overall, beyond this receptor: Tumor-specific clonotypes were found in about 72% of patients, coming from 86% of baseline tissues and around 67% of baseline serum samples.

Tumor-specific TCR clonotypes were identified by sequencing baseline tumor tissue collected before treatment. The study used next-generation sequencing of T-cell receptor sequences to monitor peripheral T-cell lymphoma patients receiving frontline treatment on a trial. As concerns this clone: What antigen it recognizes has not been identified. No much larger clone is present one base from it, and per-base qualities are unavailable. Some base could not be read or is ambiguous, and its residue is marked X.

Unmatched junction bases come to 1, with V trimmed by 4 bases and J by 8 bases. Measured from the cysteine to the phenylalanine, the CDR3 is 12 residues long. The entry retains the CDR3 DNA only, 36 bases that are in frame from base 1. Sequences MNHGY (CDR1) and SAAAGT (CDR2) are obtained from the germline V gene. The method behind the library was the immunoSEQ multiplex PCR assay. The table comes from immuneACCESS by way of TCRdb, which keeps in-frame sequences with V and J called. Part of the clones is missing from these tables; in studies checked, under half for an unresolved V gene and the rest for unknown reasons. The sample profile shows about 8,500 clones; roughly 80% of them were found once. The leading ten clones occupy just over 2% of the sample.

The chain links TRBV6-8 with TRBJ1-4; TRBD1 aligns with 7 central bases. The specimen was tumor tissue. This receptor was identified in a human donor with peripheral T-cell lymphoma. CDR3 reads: CASSWDXEKLFF. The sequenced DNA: TGTGCCAGCAGTTGGGACAGSGAAAAACTGTTTTTT.